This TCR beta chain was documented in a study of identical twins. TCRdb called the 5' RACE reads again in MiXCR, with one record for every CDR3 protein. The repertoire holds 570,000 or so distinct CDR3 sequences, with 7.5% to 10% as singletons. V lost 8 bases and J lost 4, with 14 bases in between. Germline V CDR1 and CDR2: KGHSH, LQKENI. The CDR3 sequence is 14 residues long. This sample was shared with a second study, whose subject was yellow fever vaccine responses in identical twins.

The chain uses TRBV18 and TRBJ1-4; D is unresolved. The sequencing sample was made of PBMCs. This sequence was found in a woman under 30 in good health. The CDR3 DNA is TGTGCCAGCGCAAACCAAGGGCTTAATGAAAAACTGTTTTTT. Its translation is CASANQGLNEKLFF.